This T cell receptor (beta chain) was identified during a study of blood T cell repertoires in COVID-19. Background on the study: PBMCs, B-cell-depleted T cells, or T cells were the source of the cDNA or gDNA that made up the material.

Sequenced by immunoSEQ multiplex PCR; TCRdb stores in-frame clones only, minus some. The table has 250,000 to 350,000 clones, 86% seen once. The V gene end was trimmed by 0 bases and the J gene end by 7 bases; junction bases not matched to a gene: 6. CDR3 length: 15 amino acids. Germline V gene lookup returns CDR1 SGHNT and CDR2 YYREEE (reference sequence). Cohort assignment relied on participant-reported clinical history. Sequencing was performed on PBMCs or T cells enriched from blood (not recorded which). This TCR came from a woman younger than 30 who had recovered from COVID-19. The chain is built from TRBV5-4 and TRBJ2-1; 8 bases agree with TRBD2. The CDR3 loop is CASSLAGGVLNEQFF. CDR3 bases: TGTGCCAGCAGCTTGGCGGGGGGGGTTTTGAATGAGCAGTTCTTC.